This T cell receptor (beta chain) was profiled in a study of blood T cells in healthy people across ages. This clonotype was recorded a few times. With a J-beta primer mix and a sample-barcoded 5' primer, a second PCR ran roughly 6 to 11 cycles. Every sample gave at least 3 million paired-end reads containing CDR3. TCRdb passed the 5' RACE reads through MiXCR, listing each CDR3 protein once. The repertoire holds hundreds of thousands of distinct CDR3 sequences, with about 43% as singletons. This CDR3 is built from 13 residues. Between the trimmed V and J ends, which lost 11 bases and 0 bases, there was a span of 8 bases. Per the germline V gene, CDR1 is WSHSY and CDR2 is SAAADI.

This TCR was recovered from a man older than 75 in good health. The sequenced sample was blood. The chain combines TRBV10-2 with TRBJ2-6; D is unresolved. The DNA of the CDR3 is TGCGCCCGAAACAGCTCTGGGGCCAACGTCCTGACTTTC. It codes for CARNSSGANVLTF.